These 26 T cell receptor beta chains were sequenced from one sample in a study of blood T cells in healthy people across ages. A J-beta primer mix and a sample-barcoded 5' primer were used in a second PCR of about 7 to 12 cycles. TCRdb re-analysed the 5' RACE reads in MiXCR, keeping a single row per CDR3 protein. Of 1.5 million to 2 million distinct CDR3 sequences in the sample, 40% to 55% are singletons; the top ten hold approximately 2.1%. Sequenced: blood. These receptors all stem from a woman in her 40s in good health.

The chain links TRBV20-1 to TRBJ1-6; 9 positions agree with TRBD1. This CDR3 is 16 amino acids long. In germline, CDR1 is DFQATT, CDR2 SNEGSKA (reference sequence). V was pared by 3 bases and J by 9 bases, with 12 bases of the junction left unmatched. CDR3 in amino acids: CSARTGAGQGASPLHF. In nucleotides, the CDR3 is TGCAGTGCTAGGACTGGAGCGGGACAGGGTGCTTCACCCCTCCACTTT.

The chain carries TRBV11-2 and TRBJ1-1; D is unclear. The CDR3 length is 14 residues. Looked up from germline, CDR1 is SGHAT and CDR2 is FQNNGV. Trimming removed 5 bases at V and 1 base at J, with 11 bases between. The CDR3 DNA sequence: TGTGCCAGCAGCCTCGGCAGGACGAACACTGAAGCTTTCTTT. It yields the protein CASSLGRTNTEAFF.

This clonotype appeared a few times. The V call is TRBV6-2 or TRBV6-3, the J call TRBJ2-1; 8 bases align to TRBD1. The CDR3 runs to 13 residues. The germline CDR1 and CDR2 sequences are MNHEY and SVGEGT. V was clipped by 4 bases and J by 9 bases; unmatched bases: 5. The CDR3 DNA follows: TGTGCCAGCAGTTCGGCAGGGGGCACTGAGCAGTTCTTC. It codes for CASSSAGGTEQFF.

Here the CDR3 reads CASSLASSGTSTEQFF. In DNA, the CDR3 is TGTGCCAGCAGCTTAGCTAGCAGCGGGACTAGCACTGAGCAGTTCTTC. This chain links TRBV7-2 with TRBJ2-1; 9 nucleotides line up with TRBD2. Germline V gene data show CDR1 as SGHTA and CDR2 as FQGNSA. The ends lost 0 bases at V and 9 bases at J; junction bases unmatched: 9. This CDR3 is built from 16 residues.

In DNA form, the CDR3 reads TGCAGCGTGCCCTCTGGATTGGGGCGGGGCTCGGATACGCAGTATTTT. Its translation: CSVPSGLGRGSDTQYF. The chain combines TRBV29-1 with TRBJ2-3, with TRBD2 as a possible D gene (6 bases). This CDR3 spans 16 amino acids. Germline V gene sequence: CDR1 SQVTM, CDR2 ANQGSEA. V gave up 6 bases and J gave up 6 bases, with 25 bases separating them.

The chain is built from TRBV4-1 and TRBJ2-3; 10 positions match TRBD2. The V gene's germline CDR1 is MGHRA and CDR2 YSYEKL. J lost 2 bases, V lost 0 bases, and 23 bases had no gene match. This CDR3 is built from 23 residues. The CDR3 DNA reads as TGCGCCAGCAGCCAAGAGCCGCGATCAGCGGGGGGGCCGATGGGACCCTCCACAGATACGCAGTATTTT. Translation gives CASSQEPRSAGGPMGPSTDTQYF.

This clonotype was seen only once. The V and J genes are TRBV27 and TRBJ2-7; 7 nucleotides align to TRBD2. V dropped 2 bases and J dropped 4; count of bases not matched to a gene: 8. This CDR3 comprises 15 residues. Per germline, CDR1 MNHEY and CDR2 SMNVEV (reference sequence). The DNA for the CDR3 is TGTGCCAGCAGTTTACTGGGAGGGGCTTGGTACGAGCAGTACTTC. This gives the protein CASSLLGGAWYEQYF.

This chain connects TRBV4-3 to TRBJ2-3; TRBD1 matches 8 bases. V shed 0 bases, J shed 4 bases, and the junction held 9 bases outside the gene matches. The CDR3 has 17 residues. The germline CDR1 and CDR2 sequences are LGHNA and YSLEER. The CDR3, as DNA: TGCGCCAGCAGCCAAGATGTTGTACAGGGGGAGTCAGATACGCAGTATTTT. Translating gives CASSQDVVQGESDTQYF.

The table lists this clonotype with a count of one. The rearrangement joins TRBV7-2 to TRBJ2-7; tentative D call: TRBD2 (5 bases). Trimming took off 5 bases at V and 7 bases at J, with 15 bases between the two ends. CDR1 is SGHTA and CDR2 is FQGNSA in the germline V gene. The CDR3 spans 13 residues. The CDR3 nucleotides read TGTGCCAGCAGCGCCCGCTTATCGGGGGAGCAGTACTTC. Translation: CASSARLSGEQYF.

The chain employs TRBV11-1 and TRBJ2-1; maybe TRBD2 (6 bases). The CDR3 has 17 residues. Germline lookup yields CDR1 SGHAT and CDR2 FQDESV (reference sequence). Trimming shortened V by 5 bases and J by 0 bases, and 17 bases separated the two germline ends. The CDR3 is CASSHLRGSSSYNEQFF. The CDR3 region has the DNA TGTGCCAGCAGCCACCTGCGGGGATCGAGCTCCTACAATGAGCAGTTCTTC.

The J gene is TRBJ1-1, the V gene TRBV6-5; 8 nucleotides agree with TRBD1. With V trimmed by 5 bases and J by 5 bases, 4 bases remained unmatched. Germline V CDR1 and CDR2: MNHEY, SVGAGI. This CDR3 is built from 13 residues. CDR3 DNA: TGTGCCAGCAGTCAGGGGGCGCGGACTGAAGCTTTCTTT. Translating it yields CASSQGARTEAFF.

This clonotype appeared a single time. The rearrangement uses TRBV9 and TRBJ1-2; D gene ambiguous. CDR1 and CDR2 from the germline V gene are SGDLS and YYNGEE. Trimming cost V 4 bases and J 7 bases, with 11 bases left between them. This CDR3 is built from 12 residues. As DNA, the CDR3 is TGTGCCAGCAGCCATGACAATTGTGGCTACACCTTC. Its protein is CASSHDNCGYTF.

This clonotype appeared a few times. The chain joins TRBV20-1 to TRBJ2-4; the D gene could be TRBD1 or TRBD2 (5 bases each). Judging by the DNA end, TRBJ2-7 fits better; the J call may be wrong. The CDR3 has 12 residues. Per germline, CDR1 DFQATT and CDR2 SNEGSKA (reference sequence). The CDR3 spells CSARSRAGEQYF. The CDR3 DNA follows: TGCAGTGCTAGAAGCAGGGCGGGCGAGCAGTACTTC.

This clonotype turned up a few times. CDR3 protein: CSVQQVEPNYGYTF. In DNA form, the CDR3 reads TGCAGCGTTCAACAGGTGGAGCCTAACTATGGCTACACCTTC. The chain recombines TRBV29-1 with TRBJ1-2; weak D call: TRBD1 (5 bases). V lost 5 bases to trimming and J lost 0 bases, with 13 bases between them. This CDR3 region has 14 residues. Germline V gene data show CDR1 as SQVTM and CDR2 as ANQGSEA. The full variable domain, in which reference TRBV29-1 and TRBJ1-2 provide the parts outside the CDR3, is SAVISQKPSRDICQRGTSLTIQCQVDSQVTMMFWYRQQPGQSLTLIATANQGSEATYESGFVIDKFPISRPNLTFSTLTVSNMSPEDSSIYLCSVQQVEPNYGYTFGSGTRLTVV.

This clonotype was seen only once. J is TRBJ2-7 and V is TRBV29-1; D is uncertain. Germline CDR1 and CDR2: SQVTM and ANQGSEA. The CDR3 extends over 13 amino acids. Trimming pared 3 bases from V and 4 bases from J, leaving 13 bases between. CDR3 nucleotides: TGCAGCGTTGAGGGCCCGTACCGGTACGAGCAGTACTTC. This gives the protein CSVEGPYRYEQYF.

The chain uses TRBV10-3 and TRBJ1-2, with TRBD1 as a possible D gene (6 bases). V lost 6 bases to trimming and J lost 8 bases, with 13 bases between them. This CDR3 has 12 residues. Germline V CDR1 and CDR2: ENHRY, SYGVKD. CDR3: CAISPQGYGYTF. The DNA for the CDR3 is TGTGCCATCAGCCCACAGGGTTACGGCTACACCTTC.

This clonotype was counted between two and nine times. The J gene is TRBJ2-5, the V gene TRBV7-2, with 9 nucleotides matching TRBD2. CDR3 length equals 15 residues. J lost 4 bases, V lost 3 bases, and 6 bases had no gene match. The germline gives CDR1 SGHTA, CDR2 FQGNSA. The CDR3 spells CASSFGGREGETQYF. The CDR3 nucleotides are TGTGCCAGCAGCTTTGGGGGGCGGGAGGGAGAGACCCAGTACTTC.

The rearrangement joins TRBV10-3 to TRBJ2-7; D possibly corresponds to TRBD1 (6 bases). Germline-derived CDR1 and CDR2 are ENHRY and SYGVKD. V lost 6 bases to trimming and J lost 0 bases, with 12 bases between them. The CDR3 extends over 14 amino acids. Here the CDR3 reads CAIREMDSSYEQYF. In DNA form, the CDR3 reads TGTGCCATCAGGGAGATGGACAGCTCCTACGAGCAGTACTTC.

V and J are TRBV15 and TRBJ2-5; 9 bases map to TRBD1. The CDR3 has 16 residues. Germline V gene lookup returns CDR1 LNHNV and CDR2 YYDKDF (reference sequence). V was pared by 2 bases and J by 5 bases, with 9 bases of the junction left unmatched. CDR3 sequence (DNA): TGTGCCACCAGCAGACTGGGACAGGGAAGGCGTGAGACCCAGTACTTC. It is translated as CATSRLGQGRRETQYF.

This clonotype was seen once. CDR3: CASSDAPLGKVGKLFF. The CDR3, as DNA: TGTGCCAGCAGCGATGCGCCCTTGGGCAAGGTGGGAAAACTGTTTTTT. The chain couples TRBV7-2 to TRBJ1-4; no definite D call. Germline values: CDR1 SGHTA, CDR2 FQGNSA. V was cut by 5 bases and J by 10 bases, with 23 bases left in between. This CDR3 has 16 residues.

The rearrangement uses TRBV7-9 and TRBJ2-3, with TRBD1 identical over 12 bases. This CDR3 contains 16 residues. V shed 4 bases, J shed 2 bases, and the junction held 4 bases outside the gene matches. Germline V CDR1 and CDR2: SEHNR, FQNEAQ (reference sequence). CDR3 nucleotides: TGTGCCAGCAGCTCAGGGACAGGGGGCGACACAGATACGCAGTATTTT. This gives the protein CASSSGTGGDTDTQYF.

The chain couples TRBV5-1 to TRBJ2-7, with D maybe TRBD2 (7 bases). The CDR3 is 14 residues long. The V gene's germline CDR1 is SGHRS and CDR2 YFSETQ. The V gene lost 5 bases and the J gene lost 6 bases, with 18 bases spanning the gap. CDR3 in DNA: TGCGCCAGCAGTCGAGGGGGGGAAGTCAGCGAGCAGTACTTC. Amino acid sequence: CASSRGGEVSEQYF. Using reference TRBV5-1 and TRBJ2-7 for the parts outside the CDR3, the full variable domain is KAGVTQTPRYLIKTRGQQVTLSCSPISGHRSVSWYQQTPGQGLQFLFEYFSETQRNKGNFPGRFSGRQFSNSRSEMNVSTLELGDSALYLCASSRGGEVSEQYFGPGTRLTVT.

This chain connects TRBV5-1 to TRBJ1-2; D is undetermined. CDR3 length: 14 amino acids. From germline, CDR1 is SGHRS and CDR2 YFSETQ. V was pared by 2 bases and J by 7 bases, with 15 bases between. In DNA, the CDR3 is TGCGCCAGCAGCTTTAACTCGGGTAACGGTGGCTACACCTTC. Its protein product is CASSFNSGNGGYTF. The variable domain in full, completed from reference TRBV5-1 and TRBJ1-2, reads KAGVTQTPRYLIKTRGQQVTLSCSPISGHRSVSWYQQTPGQGLQFLFEYFSETQRNKGNFPGRFSGRQFSNSRSEMNVSTLELGDSALYLCASSFNSGNGGYTFGSGTRLTVV.

V is TRBV5-5 and J is TRBJ2-1; 7 bases match TRBD1. The CDR3 loop spans 15 amino acids. The trim removed 4 bases at V and 3 bases at J, leaving 7 bases unmatched. The germline gives CDR1 SGHKS, CDR2 YYEKEE (reference sequence). CDR3 protein: CASSGGQAYYNEQFF. The CDR3 nucleotides read TGTGCCAGCAGCGGCGGACAGGCCTACTACAATGAGCAGTTCTTC.

The chain employs TRBV9 and TRBJ2-1, with D possibly TRBD1 on 6 matching bases. This CDR3 comprises 13 residues. CDR1 SGDLS and CDR2 YYNGEE come from the germline V gene. With 4 bases removed from V and 5 bases from J, the gap between germline ends came to 10 bases. CDR3: CASSITGNNEQFF. The CDR3 DNA follows: TGTGCCAGCAGCATAACAGGGAACAATGAGCAGTTCTTC.

As DNA, the CDR3 is TGCAGTGCTAGAGATGGGGGAGAGGGGGCGTTTGGTTATTCACCCCTCCACTTT. Protein: CSARDGGEGAFGYSPLHF. The chain combines TRBV20-1 with TRBJ1-6; 7 bases match TRBD1. Trimming removed 0 bases from V and 8 bases from J; junction bases left unmatched: 16. This CDR3 contains 18 residues. Germline V gene data show CDR1 as DFQATT and CDR2 as SNEGSKA (reference sequence).